This T cell receptor (beta chain) was sequenced during a study of control samples from healthy donors and cancer patients. V dropped 9 bases and J dropped 0 bases, with 11 bases sitting between them. Looked up from germline, CDR1 is KGHDR and CDR2 is SFDVKD. The CDR3 contains 14 residues. Some clones are missing from TCRdb's copy, which holds only in-frame ones; the method was immunoSEQ multiplex PCR. The repertoire holds 150,000 or so clones, about 95% seen once, with around 14% in the top ten. The gene calls are TRBV24-1 and TRBJ1-5; D is unresolved. Material: PBMCs. The sequence was obtained from a man in his 60s with colorectal cancer. This CDR3 is CATSDVYSNQPQHF. The CDR3 DNA reads TGTGCCACCTCGGACGTGTATAGCAATCAGCCCCAGCATTTT.